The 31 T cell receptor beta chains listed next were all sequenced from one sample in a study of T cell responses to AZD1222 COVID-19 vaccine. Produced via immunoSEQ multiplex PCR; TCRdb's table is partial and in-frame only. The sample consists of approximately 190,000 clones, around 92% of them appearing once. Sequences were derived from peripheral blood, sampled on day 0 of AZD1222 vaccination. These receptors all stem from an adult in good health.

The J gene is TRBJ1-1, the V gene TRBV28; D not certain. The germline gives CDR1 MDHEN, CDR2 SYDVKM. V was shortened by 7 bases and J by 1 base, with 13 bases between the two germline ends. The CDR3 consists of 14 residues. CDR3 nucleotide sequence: TGTGCCAGCACCACAGTCGGCGGGAACACTGAAGCTTTCTTT. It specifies CASTTVGGNTEAFF.

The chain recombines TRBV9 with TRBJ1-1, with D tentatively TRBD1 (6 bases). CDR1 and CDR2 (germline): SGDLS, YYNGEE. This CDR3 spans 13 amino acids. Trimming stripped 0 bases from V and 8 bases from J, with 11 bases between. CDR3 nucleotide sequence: TGTGCCAGCAGCGTAGGGACAGCGGGGGAAGCTTTCTTT. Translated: CASSVGTAGEAFF.

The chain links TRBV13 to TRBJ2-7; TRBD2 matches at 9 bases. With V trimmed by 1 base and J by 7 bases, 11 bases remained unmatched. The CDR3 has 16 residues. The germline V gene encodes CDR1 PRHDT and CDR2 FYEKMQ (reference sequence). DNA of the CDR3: TGTGCCAGCAGCTTAGAGGGTGCGGGAGGGCCGCGGGAGCAGTACTTC. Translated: CASSLEGAGGPREQYF.

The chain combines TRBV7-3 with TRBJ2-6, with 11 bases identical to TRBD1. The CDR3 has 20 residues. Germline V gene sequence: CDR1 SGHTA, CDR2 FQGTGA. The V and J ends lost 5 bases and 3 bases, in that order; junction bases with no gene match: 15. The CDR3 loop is CASSPKWVGQGGNGANVLTF. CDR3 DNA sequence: TGTGCCAGCAGCCCCAAATGGGTGGGACAGGGGGGAAATGGGGCCAACGTCCTGACTTTC.

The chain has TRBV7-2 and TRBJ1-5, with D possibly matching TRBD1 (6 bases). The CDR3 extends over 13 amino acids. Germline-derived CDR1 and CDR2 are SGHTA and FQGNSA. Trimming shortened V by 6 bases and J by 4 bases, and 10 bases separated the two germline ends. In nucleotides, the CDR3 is TGTGCCAGCAGGCGACAGGCAAATCAGCCCCAGCATTTT. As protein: CASRRQANQPQHF. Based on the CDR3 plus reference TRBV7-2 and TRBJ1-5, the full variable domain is GAGVSQSPSNKVTEKGKDVELRCDPISGHTALYWYRQSLGQGLEFLIYFQGNSAPDKSGLPSDRFSAERTGGSVSTLTIQRTQQEDSAVYLCASRRQANQPQHFGDGTRLSIL.

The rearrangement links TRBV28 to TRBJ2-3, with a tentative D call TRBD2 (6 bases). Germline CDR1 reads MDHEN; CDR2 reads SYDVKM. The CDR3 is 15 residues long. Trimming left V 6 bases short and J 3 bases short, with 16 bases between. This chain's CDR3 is CASSPDGGLTDTQYF. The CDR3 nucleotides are TGTGCCAGCAGCCCGGATGGAGGACTAACAGATACGCAGTATTTT. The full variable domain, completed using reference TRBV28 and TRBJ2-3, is DVKVTQSSRYLVKRTGEKVFLECVQDMDHENMFWYRQDPGLGLRLIYFSYDVKMKEKGDIPEGYSVSREKKERFSLILESASTNQTSMYLCASSPDGGLTDTQYFGPGTRLTVL.

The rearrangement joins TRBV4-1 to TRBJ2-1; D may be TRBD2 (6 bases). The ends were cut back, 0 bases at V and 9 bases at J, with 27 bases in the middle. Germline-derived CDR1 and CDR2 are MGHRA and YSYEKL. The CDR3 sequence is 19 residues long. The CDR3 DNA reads TGCGCCAGCAGCCAAGAATGGGTCGCGGCGGGGATCGGGTTGGGTGAGCAGTTCTTC. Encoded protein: CASSQEWVAAGIGLGEQFF.

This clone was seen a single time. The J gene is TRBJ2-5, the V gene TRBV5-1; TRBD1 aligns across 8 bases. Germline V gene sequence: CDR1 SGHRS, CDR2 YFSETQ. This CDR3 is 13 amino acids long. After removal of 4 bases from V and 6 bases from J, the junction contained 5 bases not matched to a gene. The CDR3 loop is CASSTDRAKTQYF. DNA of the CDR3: TGCGCCAGCAGCACGGACAGGGCGAAGACCCAGTACTTC.

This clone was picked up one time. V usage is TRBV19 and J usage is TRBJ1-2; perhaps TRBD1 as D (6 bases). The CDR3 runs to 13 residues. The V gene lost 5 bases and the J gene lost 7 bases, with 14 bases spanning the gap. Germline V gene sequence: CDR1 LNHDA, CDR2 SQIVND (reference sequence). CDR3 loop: CASSPRTVPGYTF. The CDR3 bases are TGTGCCAGTAGTCCCCGGACAGTTCCTGGCTACACCTTC.

The CDR3 protein is CASLRYSGDTEAFF. The CDR3 region has the DNA TGTGCCAGCCTACGATATAGCGGTGACACTGAAGCTTTCTTT. The V call is TRBV27, the J call TRBJ1-1; D uncertain. The CDR3 covers 14 residues. Germline CDR1 and CDR2: MNHEY and SMNVEV (reference sequence). V lost 8 bases and J 3 bases, leaving 16 bases between the germline ends.

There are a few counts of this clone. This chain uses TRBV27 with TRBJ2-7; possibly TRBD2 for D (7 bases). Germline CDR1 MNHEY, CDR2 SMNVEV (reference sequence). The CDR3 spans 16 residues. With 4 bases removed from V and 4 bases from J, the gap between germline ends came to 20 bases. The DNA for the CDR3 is TGTGCCAGCAGTTCCCAACACAGGGAGGGGGTTTACGAGCAGTACTTC. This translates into CASSSQHREGVYEQYF.

The chain's CDR3 is CASSLHPGQISTDTQYF. The CDR3 DNA reads TGTGCCAGCAGCTTACATCCCGGACAGATTAGCACAGATACGCAGTATTTT. V gene TRBV7-2 combines with J gene TRBJ2-3, with D possibly TRBD1 on 6 matching bases. Between the trimmed V and J ends, which lost 2 bases and 0 bases, there was a span of 15 bases. The CDR3 extends over 17 amino acids. Per germline, CDR1 SGHTA and CDR2 FQGNSA.

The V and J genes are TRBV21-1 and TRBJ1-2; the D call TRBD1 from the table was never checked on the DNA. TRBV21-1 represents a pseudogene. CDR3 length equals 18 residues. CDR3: CASTRIQDRSPSHYGYTF. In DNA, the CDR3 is TGTGCCAGCACCCGGATCCAGGACAGATCACCCTCTCACTATGGCTACACCTTC.

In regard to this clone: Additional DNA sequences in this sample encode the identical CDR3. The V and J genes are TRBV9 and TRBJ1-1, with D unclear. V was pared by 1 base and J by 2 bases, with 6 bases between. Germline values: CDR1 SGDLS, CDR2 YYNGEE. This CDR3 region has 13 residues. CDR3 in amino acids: CASSVLGNTEAFF. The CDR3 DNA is TGTGCCAGCAGCGTACTGGGTAACACTGAAGCTTTCTTT.

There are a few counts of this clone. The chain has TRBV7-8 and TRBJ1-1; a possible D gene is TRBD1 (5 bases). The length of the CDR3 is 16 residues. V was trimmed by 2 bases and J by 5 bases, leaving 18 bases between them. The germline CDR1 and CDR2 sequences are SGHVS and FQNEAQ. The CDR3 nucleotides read TGTGCCAGCAGCTTATACTCTGGGCAGGGAATTACTGAAGCTTTCTTT. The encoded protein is CASSLYSGQGITEAFF.

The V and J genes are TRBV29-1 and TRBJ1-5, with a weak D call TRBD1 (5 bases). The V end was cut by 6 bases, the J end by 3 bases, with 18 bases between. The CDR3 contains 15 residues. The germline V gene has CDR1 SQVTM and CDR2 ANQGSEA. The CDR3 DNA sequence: TGCAGCGTCGCAGCTACCGGGGCCTTCAATCAGCCCCAGCATTTT. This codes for CSVAATGAFNQPQHF.

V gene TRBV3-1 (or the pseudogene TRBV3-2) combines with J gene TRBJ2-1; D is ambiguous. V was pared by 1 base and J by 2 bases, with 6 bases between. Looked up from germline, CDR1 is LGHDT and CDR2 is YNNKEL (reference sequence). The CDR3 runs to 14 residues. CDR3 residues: CASSQGSAYNEQFF. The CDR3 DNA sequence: TGTGCCAGCAGCCAAGGGAGCGCCTACAATGAGCAGTTCTTC.

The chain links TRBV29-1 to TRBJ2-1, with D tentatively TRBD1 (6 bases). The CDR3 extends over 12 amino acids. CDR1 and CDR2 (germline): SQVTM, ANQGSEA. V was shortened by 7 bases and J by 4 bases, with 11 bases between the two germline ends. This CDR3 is CSAQTGYNEQFF. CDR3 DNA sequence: TGCAGCGCCCAAACAGGGTACAATGAGCAGTTCTTC.

CDR3 nucleotides: TGTGCCAGCAGTCCACTAGCCCTCACAAACACCGGGGAGCTGTTTTTT. This translates into CASSPLALTNTGELFF. The V and J genes are TRBV6-2 or TRBV6-3 and TRBJ2-2, with D possibly matching TRBD2 (6 bases). The germline gives CDR1 MNHEY, CDR2 SVGEGT. V lost 5 bases, J lost 2 bases, and 15 bases lay in between. The CDR3 is 16 residues long.

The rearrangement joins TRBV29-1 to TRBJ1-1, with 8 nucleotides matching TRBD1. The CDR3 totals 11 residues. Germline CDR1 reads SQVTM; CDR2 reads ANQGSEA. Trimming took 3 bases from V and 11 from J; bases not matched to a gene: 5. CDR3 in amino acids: CSVDTGGAAFF. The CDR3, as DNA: TGCAGCGTTGATACAGGGGGTGCGGCTTTCTTT.

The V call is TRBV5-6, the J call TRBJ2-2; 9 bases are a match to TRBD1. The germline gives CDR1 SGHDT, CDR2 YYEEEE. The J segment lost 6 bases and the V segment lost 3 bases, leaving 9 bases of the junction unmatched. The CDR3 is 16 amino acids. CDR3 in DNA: TGTGCCAGCAGCTGGCGCCGGGACAGGGTTTCCGGGGAGCTGTTTTTT. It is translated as CASSWRRDRVSGELFF. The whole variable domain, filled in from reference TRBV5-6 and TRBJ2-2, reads DAGVTQSPTHLIKTRGQQVTLRCSPKSGHDTVSWYQQALGQGPQFIFQYYEEEERQRGNFPDRFSGHQFPNYSSELNVNALLLGDSALYLCASSWRRDRVSGELFFGEGSRLTVL.

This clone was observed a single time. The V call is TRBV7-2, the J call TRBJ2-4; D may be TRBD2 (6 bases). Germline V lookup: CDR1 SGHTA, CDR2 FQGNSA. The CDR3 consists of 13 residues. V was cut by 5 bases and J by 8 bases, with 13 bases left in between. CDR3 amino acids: CASSATGGDIQYF. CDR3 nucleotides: TGTGCCAGCAGCGCGACCGGAGGGGACATTCAGTACTTC.

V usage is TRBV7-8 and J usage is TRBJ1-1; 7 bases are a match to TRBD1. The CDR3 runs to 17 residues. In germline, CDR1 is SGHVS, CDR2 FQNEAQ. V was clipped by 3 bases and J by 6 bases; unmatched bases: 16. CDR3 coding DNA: TGTGCCAGCAGCTTCCCTTCCTACCGGGACAGTCCTCCTGAAGCTTTCTTT. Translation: CASSFPSYRDSPPEAFF.

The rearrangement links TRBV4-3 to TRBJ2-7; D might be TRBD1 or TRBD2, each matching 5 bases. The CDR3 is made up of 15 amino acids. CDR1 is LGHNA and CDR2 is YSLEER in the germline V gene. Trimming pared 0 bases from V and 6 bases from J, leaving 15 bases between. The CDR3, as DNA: TGCGCCAGCAGCCAAGAACCGGGACCTCTCCGCGAGCAGTACTTC. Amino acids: CASSQEPGPLREQYF.

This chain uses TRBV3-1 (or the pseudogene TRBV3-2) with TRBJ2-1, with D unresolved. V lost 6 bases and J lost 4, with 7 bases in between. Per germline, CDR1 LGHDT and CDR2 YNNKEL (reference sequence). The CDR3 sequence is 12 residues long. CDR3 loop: CASSRRYNEQFF. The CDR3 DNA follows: TGTGCCAGCAGTCGGCGTTACAATGAGCAGTTCTTC.

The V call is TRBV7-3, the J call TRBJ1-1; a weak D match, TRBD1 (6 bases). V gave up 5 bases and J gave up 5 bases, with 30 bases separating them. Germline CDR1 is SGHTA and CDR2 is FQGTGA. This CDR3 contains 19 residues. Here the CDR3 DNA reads TGTGCCAGCAGCCGTACCGCCTTAGGGGGAGCTGAGAAGCGGACTGAAGCTTTCTTT. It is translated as CASSRTALGGAEKRTEAFF.

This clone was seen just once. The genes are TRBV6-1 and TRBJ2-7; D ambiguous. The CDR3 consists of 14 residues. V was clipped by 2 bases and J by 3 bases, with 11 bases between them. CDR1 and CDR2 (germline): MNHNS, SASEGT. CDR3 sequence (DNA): TGTGCCAGCAGTGAAAGTTGGGCGCTCTACGAGCAGTACTTC. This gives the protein CASSESWALYEQYF.

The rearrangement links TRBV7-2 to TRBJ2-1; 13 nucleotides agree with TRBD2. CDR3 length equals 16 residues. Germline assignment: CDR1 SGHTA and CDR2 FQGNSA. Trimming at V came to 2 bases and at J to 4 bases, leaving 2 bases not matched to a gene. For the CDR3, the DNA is TGTGCCAGCAGCTTATCACTAGCGGGGGGGTACAATGAGCAGTTCTTC. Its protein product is CASSLSLAGGYNEQFF.

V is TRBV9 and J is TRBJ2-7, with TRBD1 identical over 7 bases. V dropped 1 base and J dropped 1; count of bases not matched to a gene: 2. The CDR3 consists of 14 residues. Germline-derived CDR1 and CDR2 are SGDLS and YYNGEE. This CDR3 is CASSVLDRSYEQYF. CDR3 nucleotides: TGTGCCAGCAGCGTACTGGACAGGTCCTACGAGCAGTACTTC.

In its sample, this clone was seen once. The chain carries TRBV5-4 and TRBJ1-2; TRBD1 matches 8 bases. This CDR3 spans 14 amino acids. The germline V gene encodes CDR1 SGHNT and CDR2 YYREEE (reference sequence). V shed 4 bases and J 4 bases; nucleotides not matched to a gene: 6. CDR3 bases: TGTGCCAGCAGCCTTCGGGACAGGAGCTATGGCTACACCTTC. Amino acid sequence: CASSLRDRSYGYTF.

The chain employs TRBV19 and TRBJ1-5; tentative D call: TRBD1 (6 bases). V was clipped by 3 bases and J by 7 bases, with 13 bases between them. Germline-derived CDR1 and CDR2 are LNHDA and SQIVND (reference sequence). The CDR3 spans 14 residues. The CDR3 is CASSIRQGRQPQHF. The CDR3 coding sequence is TGTGCCAGTAGTATCCGGCAGGGGAGGCAGCCCCAGCATTTT.